The present T cell receptor beta chain was sequenced within a study of shared clonotypes between healthy human individuals. The V gene's germline CDR1 is ENHRY and CDR2 SYGVKD. The CDR3 extends over 14 amino acids. A word on this clone: Its target is unknown. Its ends do not fully match the called genes, so a read error is possible.

Findings and caveats of the study: Shared clonotypes: approximately 5.3% naive CD4, approximately 3.4% naive CD8, roughly 2.2% memory CD4, over 0.3% memory CD8.

Libraries were prepared by immunoSEQ multiplex PCR; TCRdb keeps only in-frame clonotypes and omits some of them. The data show some 2,000,000 clones, with about 94% seen just once and roughly 1.1% held by the top ten. Only CD45RO-negative cells positively selected for CCR7 counted as naive CD8 cells, so terminally differentiated effector memory CD45RA+ cells were excluded. The chain links TRBV10-3 to TRBJ2-7; the D gene is possibly TRBD1 (6 bases). The clonotype comes from a man between 18 and 35 years old in good health. Material for sequencing was naive CD8+ T cells sorted from blood. This chain's CDR3 is CAISKSGTPSEQYF. For the CDR3, the DNA is TGTGCCATCAGTAAGTCGGGGACACCTTCCGAGCAGTACTTC.